This T cell receptor (beta chain) comes out of a study of CD8+ T cells in alopecia areata. Study-wide findings and caveats: How baseline CD8+ expansion relates to response remains uncertain (there was one nonresponder). Both scalp clonality and the expanded CD8+ clones among the top 100 showed a significant decrease with tofacitinib.

This clone was found once. Its target is not known. Treatment in this sample: oral pan-JAK inhibitor, 5-10 mg twice daily. Lesional scalp punch biopsies and peripheral blood came from alopecia areata patients. The CDR3 extends over 16 amino acids. Trimming left V 3 bases short and J 4 bases short, with 15 bases between. Per germline, CDR1 MGHDK and CDR2 SYGVNS. After isolation, RNA underwent reverse transcription to generate cDNA as the sequencing template. Clones were read by immunoSEQ multiplex PCR, and TCRdb kept only the in-frame ones, dropping some. The sample shows 150,000 or so clones, 58% of them seen only once.

This specimen was CD4+ T cells sorted from blood, taken around week 55, from a patient treated with tofacitinib. This TCR derives from a human donor with alopecia areata. The chain recombines TRBV25-1 with TRBJ1-4; perhaps TRBD1 as D (6 bases). The CDR3 sequence: CASSDRGQTFNEKLFF. The DNA of the CDR3 is TGTGCCAGCAGTGACCGAGGACAGACCTTTAATGAAAAACTGTTTTTT.